This is a list of T cell receptor beta chains from one sample in a study of blood T cells in healthy people across ages. Each CDR3 protein gets one entry after TCRdb re-called the 5' RACE reads with MiXCR. Of about 1.6 million distinct CDR3 sequences listed, roughly 32% were seen once; the top ten hold 10% to 12%. Source material: blood. All receptors derive from a woman aged 30 to 39 in good health. CDR3s include the opening cysteine and the closing phenylalanine or tryptophan. D genes are given only for firm matches. Rows may omit the clone size; those that give it use once, few, many or a size class.

j_call	d_call	clone_size	v_call	cdr3_nt	cdr3_aa
TRBJ2-1	.	.	TRBV7-9	TGTGCCAGCAGTAGGGAGAGCCTAGGGGAGCAGTTCTTC	CASSRESLGEQFF
TRBJ2-7	TRBD1	few	TRBV20-1	TGCAGTGCTATGGGAATGGGACAGTACGAGCAGTACTTC	CSAMGMGQYEQYF
TRBJ2-7	.	few	TRBV30	TGTGCCTGGAGCCCAGGGAGCTCCTACGAGCAGTACTTC	CAWSPGSSYEQYF
TRBJ2-1	TRBD2	.	TRBV27	TGTGCCAGCAGTAAGGTGGGAGGGCCGCGTAATGAGCAGTTCTTC	CASSKVGGPRNEQFF
TRBJ2-5	.	.	TRBV20-1	TGCAGTGCTAGAGATTCCGGGATTTCGTCAGAGCAGTACTTC	CSARDSGISSEQYF
TRBJ1-6	.	.	TRBV2	TGTGCCAGCAGTGAGGAAGATCCGCGCAATTCACCCCTCCACTTT	CASSEEDPRNSPLHF
TRBJ1-1	TRBD1	.	TRBV20-1	TGCAGTGCAACGGGCAGCTACCTTCCGACAGGGGTGAACACTGAAGCTTTCTTT	CSATGSYLPTGVNTEAFF
TRBJ2-1	.	.	TRBV7-8	TGTGCCAGCTCTGCTGGGTTCTTC	CASSAGFF
TRBJ2-2	.	.	TRBV7-9	TGTGCCAAAGCGGAGAGGGGCACCGGGGAGCTGTTTTTT	CAKAERGTGELFF
TRBJ1-1	TRBD1	.	TRBV4-2	TGTGCCAGCAGCCAAGTAACGGGACAGGGGTTAAAGGGAGGGACTGAAGCTTTCTTT	CASSQVTGQGLKGGTEAFF
TRBJ2-1	TRBD2	.	TRBV20-1	TGCAGTGCCACCGGGACTAGCCTTGAGCAGTTCTTC	CSATGTSLEQFF
TRBJ1-2	.	.	TRBV6-1	TGTGCCAGCAGGCTGACGGATTATGGCTACACCTTC	CASRLTDYGYTF
TRBJ2-7	.	once	TRBV30	TGTGCCTGGAATATGGGGCTAGGACCTTACGAGCAGTACTTC	CAWNMGLGPYEQYF
TRBJ1-4	.	few	TRBV28	TGTGCCAGCAGGAAGCCGGGCATTGAAAAACTGTTTTTT	CASRKPGIEKLFF
TRBJ2-1	.	.	TRBV7-8	TGTGCCAGCAGCTTAGGGGGGGAACTCTCACAGAACAATGAGCAGTTCTTC	CASSLGGELSQNNEQFF
TRBJ2-7	TRBD1	.	TRBV3-1	TGTGGCAGCAGCACCAGGGGGCGGTACGAGCAGTACTTC	CGSSTRGRYEQYF
TRBJ2-1	.	.	TRBV21-1	TGTGCCAGCAGCCTGGGGGGAACGGTAGATCCTCCCTTCCCAAGGGGGAACAATGAGCAGTTCTTC	CASSLGGTVDPPFPRGNNEQFF
TRBJ2-7	.	few	TRBV14	TGTGCCAGCAGCCAAGAACCCCCAGGACCCCGGGCCTACGAGCAGTACTTC	CASSQEPPGPRAYEQYF
TRBJ2-7	.	many	TRBV10-3	TGTGCCATCAGTGAGTCGGCGGTGGGAACTATTCACTACGAGCAGTACTTC	CAISESAVGTIHYEQYF
TRBJ2-1	TRBD2	once	TRBV28	TGTGCCAGCAGCAAGATTGGACTAGCGAATTCCTACAATGAGCAGTTCTTC	CASSKIGLANSYNEQFF
TRBJ2-1	TRBD1	.	TRBV6-2/TRBV6-3	TGTGCCAGCAGTGGCCCGGGACAGGGTTATGAGCAGTTCTTC	CASSGPGQGYEQFF
TRBJ2-1	.	many	TRBV19	TGTGCCAGTAGGGGATACAATGAGCAGTTCTTC	CASRGYNEQFF
TRBJ2-1	.	few	TRBV5-1	TGCGCCAGCAGCTTGGCCCCAGGGGTCGCGGACCATGAGCAGTTCTTC	CASSLAPGVADHEQFF
TRBJ2-1	.	many	TRBV7-8	TGTGCCAGCAGATCCGGTGGGCTAGGGGAGCAGTTCTTC	CASRSGGLGEQFF
TRBJ1-1	TRBD1	few	TRBV7-9	TGTGCCAGCACCCCAGGGGGAAGGGGAAACATGAACACTGAAGCTTTCTTT	CASTPGGRGNMNTEAFF
TRBJ1-5	.	.	TRBV6-1	TGTGCCACCGTCATCGGGCGAACTCAGCCCCAGCATTTT	CATVIGRTQPQHF
TRBJ2-7	.	.	TRBV7-8	TGTGCCAGCAGCGGCCTGAGGGCGTCCGAGCAGTACTTC	CASSGLRASEQYF
TRBJ2-3	TRBD2	.	TRBV10-3	TGTGCCATCAGTTCCGGGACTAGCGGGAGAGGAGGAGATACGCAGTATTTT	CAISSGTSGRGGDTQYF
TRBJ2-7	.	few	TRBV7-8	TGTGCCAGCAGCTTAGCGCAGGGCCACGAGCAGTACTTC	CASSLAQGHEQYF
TRBJ2-6	.	few	TRBV4-1	TGCGCCAGCAGCCAAGATAGGATTGGGTTCTTCGGGGCCAACGTCCTGACTTTC	CASSQDRIGFFGANVLTF
TRBJ2-7	TRBD1	.	TRBV20-1	TGCAGTGCTCCTGACAGGGGCGATCTTATCTCCTACGAGCAGTACTTC	CSAPDRGDLISYEQYF
TRBJ2-4	TRBD2	.	TRBV3-1	TGTGCCAGCAGGGGAGCGGGGGTAGGAAACATTCAGTACTTC	CASRGAGVGNIQYF
TRBJ1-2	.	once	TRBV7-2	TGTGCCAGCAGCTCGGGACTTAGGGGCATCGGAGGCTACACCTTC	CASSSGLRGIGGYTF
TRBJ1-1	.	.	TRBV15	TGTGCCACCAGCAGAGTCGACAGGCTGGAAGCTTTCTTT	CATSRVDRLEAFF
TRBJ2-5	.	.	TRBV20-1	TGCAGTGCCGGAGGCGCAGGAAAAGGGCAAGAGACCCAGTACTTC	CSAGGAGKGQETQYF
TRBJ1-1	.	few	TRBV6-6	TGTGCCAGCAGACACGGGGGGGCTGAAGCTTTCTTT	CASRHGGAEAFF
TRBJ2-5	TRBD1	.	TRBV29-1	TGCGTCTCACAGGGGGCTTCGGGGGAGACCCAGTACTTC	CVSQGASGETQYF
TRBJ2-7	.	few	TRBV11-2	TGTGCCAGCAAAGGGGCTGGGGGCTACGAGCAGTACTTC	CASKGAGGYEQYF
TRBJ2-1	TRBD2	few	TRBV9	TGTGCCAGCAGCCCCACGGGACTAGCGGGTACCAATGAGCAGTTCTTC	CASSPTGLAGTNEQFF
TRBJ2-1	TRBD2	few	TRBV6-1	TGTGCCAGCAGCAAAGAGTGGGGGACTAGCGGGAATCATGAGCAGTTCTTC	CASSKEWGTSGNHEQFF
TRBJ2-5	.	.	TRBV6-1	TGTGCCAGCAACCAAAGGGGACTCACAGGGAAGACCCAGTACTTC	CASNQRGLTGKTQYF
TRBJ2-2	.	.	TRBV4-1	TGCGCCAGCAGATTGGGAACGGCCGGGGAGCGGTTTTTT	CASRLGTAGERFF
TRBJ1-2	.	.	TRBV11-2	TGTGCCAGCAGCTTAGAACCGGGGACGGGGGGCTACACCTTC	CASSLEPGTGGYTF
TRBJ2-7	.	few	TRBV6-1	TGTGCCAGCAGCGTGAAAAATGGGTACGAGCAGTACTTC	CASSVKNGYEQYF
TRBJ2-1	TRBD2	.	TRBV6-1	TGTGCCAGCAGACTTTCCCCCGGACTAGCGGCCTACAATGAGCAGTTCTTC	CASRLSPGLAAYNEQFF
TRBJ2-3	TRBD2	.	TRBV6-5	TGTGCCAGCAGTCGGGCGGGGGACGGCACAGATACGCAGTATTTT	CASSRAGDGTDTQYF
TRBJ1-4	.	few	TRBV2	TGTGCCAGCAAGGGAGGGAGTGAAAAACTGTTTTTT	CASKGGSEKLFF